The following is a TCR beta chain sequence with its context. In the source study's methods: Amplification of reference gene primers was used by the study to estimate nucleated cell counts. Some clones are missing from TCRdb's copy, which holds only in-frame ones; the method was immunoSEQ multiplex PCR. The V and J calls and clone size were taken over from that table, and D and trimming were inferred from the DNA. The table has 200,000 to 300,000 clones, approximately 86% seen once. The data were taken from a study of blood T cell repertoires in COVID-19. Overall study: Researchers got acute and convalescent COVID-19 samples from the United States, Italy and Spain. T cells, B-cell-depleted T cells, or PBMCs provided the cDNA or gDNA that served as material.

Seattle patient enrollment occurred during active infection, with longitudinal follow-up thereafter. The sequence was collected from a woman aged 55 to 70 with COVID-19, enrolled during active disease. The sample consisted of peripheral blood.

This CDR3 is CSVELTGVYQETQYF. The CDR3 coding sequence is TGCAGCGTTGAGCTGACGGGTGTCTATCAAGAGACCCAGTACTTC. This chain links TRBV29-1 with TRBJ2-5; D is undetermined. V gave up 3 bases and J gave up 2 bases, with 16 bases separating them. The CDR3 is 15 residues long. CDR1 and CDR2 (germline): SQVTM, ANQGSEA.